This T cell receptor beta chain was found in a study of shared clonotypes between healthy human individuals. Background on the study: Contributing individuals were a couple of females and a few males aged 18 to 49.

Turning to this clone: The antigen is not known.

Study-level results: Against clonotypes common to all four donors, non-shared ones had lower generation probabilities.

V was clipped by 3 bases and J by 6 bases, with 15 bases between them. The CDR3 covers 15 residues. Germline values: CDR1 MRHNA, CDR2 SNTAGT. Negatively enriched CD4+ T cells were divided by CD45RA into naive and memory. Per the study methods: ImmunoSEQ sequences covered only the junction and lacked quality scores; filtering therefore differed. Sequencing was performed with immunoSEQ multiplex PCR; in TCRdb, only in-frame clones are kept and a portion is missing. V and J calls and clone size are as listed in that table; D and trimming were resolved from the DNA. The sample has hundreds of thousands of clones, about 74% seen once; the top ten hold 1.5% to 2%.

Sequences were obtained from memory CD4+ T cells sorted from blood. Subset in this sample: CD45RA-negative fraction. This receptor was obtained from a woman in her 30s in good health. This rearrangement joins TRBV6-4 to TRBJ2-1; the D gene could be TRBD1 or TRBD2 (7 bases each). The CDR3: CASSEGEGAGNEQFF. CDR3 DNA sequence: TGTGCCAGCAGTGAAGGGGAGGGGGCAGGCAATGAGCAGTTCTTC.